Listed here are 20 T cell receptor beta chains from one sample, sequenced in a study of response to subunit inactivated influenza vaccine. TCRdb reprocessed the RT-PCR reads with MiXCR, giving one entry per CDR3 protein. The table includes around 500,000 distinct CDR3 sequences, 9.5% to 12% detected once. The source material was PBMCs from blood, sampled roughly 48 days after vaccination. The receptor set was obtained from a man aged 50 to 60 who received an inactivated influenza vaccine.

The genes are TRBV4-1 and TRBJ1-6, with 7 bases identical to TRBD1. In germline, CDR1 is MGHRA, CDR2 YSYEKL. This CDR3 spans 17 amino acids. V gave up 1 base and J gave up 8 bases; unmatched junction bases: 11. The CDR3 nucleotides are TGCGCCAGCAGCCAAGGACAGGGTATAACCAGGGATTCACCCCTCCACTTT. As protein: CASSQGQGITRDSPLHF.

This clonotype was seen at least ten times. The chain recombines TRBV10-3 with TRBJ2-2; 8 bases are shared with TRBD2. The germline V gene has CDR1 ENHRY and CDR2 SYGVKD. The CDR3 is 14 amino acids. After removal of 8 bases from V and 5 bases from J, the junction contained 7 bases not matched to a gene. The chain's CDR3 is CAIGAGGETGELFF. The CDR3 bases are TGTGCCATCGGGGCGGGAGGTGAAACCGGGGAGCTGTTTTTT.

This clonotype was seen more than once but under ten times. The gene calls are TRBV3-1 and TRBJ2-3; D might be TRBD1 (6 bases). Germline V gives CDR1 LGHDT, CDR2 YNNKEL (reference sequence). This CDR3 has 18 amino acids. Trimming stripped 1 base from V and 2 bases from J, with 19 bases between. Written as DNA, the CDR3 is TGTGCCAGCAGCCAAGTGGGCGGACAGACCCACGCCACAGATACGCAGTATTTT. This translates into CASSQVGGQTHATDTQYF.

This rearrangement joins TRBV25-1 to TRBJ1-1; no definite D call. V lost 4 bases and J lost 1, with 10 bases in between. The CDR3 covers 14 residues. Germline loops: CDR1 MGHDK, CDR2 SYGVNS. For the CDR3, the DNA is TGTGCCAGCAGTGTCATCGGAGGGAACACTGAAGCTTTCTTT. Translated, it gives CASSVIGGNTEAFF.

This clonotype occurred many times. The V gene is TRBV4-3, the J gene TRBJ2-1, with D perhaps matching TRBD2 (6 bases). The germline CDR1 and CDR2 sequences are LGHNA and YSLEER. The CDR3 has 14 amino acids. The V and J ends lost 6 bases and 2 bases respectively, with 11 bases between them. CDR3 DNA sequence: TGCGCCAGCAGTTCGGGGGTTGCCTACAATGAGCAGTTCTTC. Amino acids: CASSSGVAYNEQFF.

This clonotype was observed many times. The DNA of the CDR3 is TGTGCCAGCAGCGAACTACCCGGGACTGGGGGCTACGAGCAGTACTTC. Encoded protein: CASSELPGTGGYEQYF. This chain links TRBV2 with TRBJ2-7; tentative D call: TRBD2 (6 bases). The CDR3 runs 16 residues. Trimming cost V 6 bases and J 3 bases, with 21 bases left between them. The germline V gene encodes CDR1 SNHLY and CDR2 FYNNEI.

This clonotype was seen a few times. This chain uses TRBV6-2 or TRBV6-3 with TRBJ2-5; 8 nucleotides line up with TRBD1. V shed 0 bases, J shed 1 base, and the junction held 10 bases outside the gene matches. Germline V lookup: CDR1 MNHEY, CDR2 SVGEGT. The length of the CDR3 is 18 residues. DNA of the CDR3: TGTGCCAGCAGTTACTCGAGTACGGGACAGGCGGCCCAAGAGACCCAGTACTTC. Protein product: CASSYSSTGQAAQETQYF.

This clonotype showed up many times. The rearrangement links TRBV6-2 or TRBV6-3 to TRBJ2-1, with 11 positions matching TRBD2. Germline V gene lookup returns CDR1 MNHEY and CDR2 SVGEGT. The CDR3 extends over 15 amino acids. The V and J ends lost 6 bases and 2 bases, in that order; junction bases with no gene match: 3. The CDR3 region has the DNA TGTGCCAGCAGGAATAGCGGGAGGGCCTACAATGAGCAGTTCTTC. It is translated as CASRNSGRAYNEQFF.

V is TRBV7-2 and J is TRBJ2-1; 9 nucleotides agree with TRBD2. Trimming cost V 3 bases and J 4 bases; bases outside gene matches: 1. This CDR3 comprises 14 residues. CDR1 and CDR2 (germline): SGHTA, FQGNSA. The CDR3 sequence: CASSFSGRYNEQFF. The DNA of the CDR3 is TGTGCCAGCAGCTTTAGCGGGAGATACAATGAGCAGTTCTTC.

This clonotype has more than one count but fewer than ten. V usage is TRBV27 and J usage is TRBJ2-7, with D possibly called TRBD1 or TRBD2 (5 bases each). V lost 4 bases to trimming and J lost 2 bases, with 12 bases between them. The CDR3 sequence is 14 residues long. CDR1 is MNHEY and CDR2 is SMNVEV in the germline V gene (reference sequence). In DNA form, the CDR3 reads TGTGCCAGCAGTTCTCTGACGGGACCCTACGAGCAGTACTTC. Its translation: CASSSLTGPYEQYF.

This clonotype was seen a few times. The chain is built from TRBV2 and TRBJ1-2; TRBD1 might be the D (6 bases). Germline CDR1 is SNHLY and CDR2 is FYNNEI. The CDR3 runs 16 residues. The V gene lost 5 bases and the J gene lost 4 bases, with 20 bases spanning the gap. For the CDR3, the DNA is TGTGCCAGCAGTTCTAACAGGGTTCCTGAAACCTATGGCTACACCTTC. Its translation is CASSSNRVPETYGYTF.

At least ten counts were recorded for this clonotype. The rearrangement uses TRBV4-3 and TRBJ2-3, with 8 bases lining up with TRBD2. The CDR3 extends over 15 amino acids. V dropped 3 bases and J dropped 3; count of bases not matched to a gene: 5. CDR1 LGHNA and CDR2 YSLEER come from the germline V gene. The CDR3 DNA reads as TGCGCCAGCAGCCAGATAGCGGGGATAACAGATACGCAGTATTTT. It yields the protein CASSQIAGITDTQYF.

Many counts were recorded for this clonotype. In DNA form, the CDR3 reads TGCAGCGTTGAAGTGCCCGGGAAAAACACTGAAGCTTTCTTT. Protein product: CSVEVPGKNTEAFF. V gene TRBV29-1 combines with J gene TRBJ1-1, with D unclear. This CDR3 spans 14 amino acids. V gave up 1 base and J gave up 2 bases, with 11 bases separating them. Looked up from germline, CDR1 is SQVTM and CDR2 is ANQGSEA.

Only one count was recorded for this clonotype. It may be a read error: a sequence one base away is much more abundant. This chain links TRBV10-3 with TRBJ2-7, with 10 bases lining up with TRBD1. The CDR3 has 15 residues. CDR1 and CDR2 from the germline V gene are ENHRY and SYGVKD. The CDR3: CAISDGQGGVYEHYF. In DNA, the CDR3 is TGTGCCATCAGTGACGGACAGGGGGGCGTCTACGAGCACTACTTC.

This clonotype was observed a few times. The rearrangement joins TRBV28 to TRBJ2-5, with TRBD2 identical over 11 bases. The CDR3 has 17 residues. Germline V CDR1 and CDR2: MDHEN, SYDVKM. The junction had 14 bases not matched to a gene; V was cut back by 10 bases and J by 1 base. CDR3 residues: CAILGGRLAGTQETQYF. CDR3 nucleotides: TGTGCCATCCTAGGAGGGAGACTAGCGGGGACCCAAGAGACCCAGTACTTC.

J is TRBJ2-2 and V is TRBV5-1, with 7 bases that match TRBD1. CDR3 length: 15 residues. The junction had 3 bases not matched to a gene; V was cut back by 0 bases and J by 4 bases. Germline CDR1 is SGHRS and CDR2 is YFSETQ. The CDR3 nucleotides read TGCGCCAGCAGCTTGGGGGACAGAACCACCGGGGAGCTGTTTTTT. As protein: CASSLGDRTTGELFF.

This clonotype was counted ten times or more. This chain's CDR3 is CASSLKAGWITGELFF. CDR3 nucleotide sequence: TGTGCCAGCAGCTTAAAGGCGGGGTGGATCACCGGGGAGCTGTTTTTT. The chain couples TRBV7-3 to TRBJ2-2; tentatively, D is TRBD2 (6 bases). V was shortened by 1 base and J by 4 bases, with 13 bases between the two germline ends. The CDR3 consists of 16 residues. Germline V CDR1 and CDR2: SGHTA, FQGTGA.

In its sample, this clonotype was seen many times. The rearrangement links TRBV24-1 to TRBJ2-1; the D is unclear. V gave up 0 bases and J gave up 8 bases, with 13 bases separating them. The V gene's germline CDR1 is KGHDR and CDR2 SFDVKD. This CDR3 is 15 amino acids long. The CDR3 spells CATSDLRSSMDEQFF. The DNA for the CDR3 is TGTGCCACCAGTGATTTGCGTTCTAGTATGGATGAGCAGTTCTTC.

This clonotype came up many times. The chain recombines TRBV6-2 or TRBV6-3 with TRBJ2-5; no firm D call. The V gene lost 9 bases and the J gene lost 5 bases, with 16 bases spanning the gap. The CDR3 totals 13 residues. CDR1 and CDR2 from the germline V gene are MNHEY and SVGEGT. The CDR3 sequence: CASHDQRRETQYF. For the CDR3, the DNA is TGTGCCAGTCACGACCAACGAAGGGAGACCCAGTACTTC.

The rearrangement links TRBV20-1 to TRBJ2-1, with D unclear. CDR3 length: 15 amino acids. V lost 2 bases to trimming and J lost 0 bases, with 11 bases between them. Germline V gene data show CDR1 as DFQATT and CDR2 as SNEGSKA (reference sequence). As DNA, the CDR3 is TGCAGTGCTAGATTGGGTCAAGGCTCCTACAATGAGCAGTTCTTC. Protein sequence: CSARLGQGSYNEQFF.